This TCR beta chain comes out of a study of T-cell reconstitution after alpha-beta-depleted transplantation in children. Overall study findings and caveats: Reports say that about two months after transplant, the alpha-beta T cells came out of several hundred graft clones that had expanded. Among T cells one year after transplant, newly produced cells accounted for most counts and diversity. For some patients, TCRbeta diversity was high at day 60 because of recipient T cells and thymic progenitors that survived.

Construction of the TCRbeta library involved unique molecular identifiers. TCRdb redid the calling of the PCR reads with MiXCR, one entry per CDR3 protein. The data show a few hundred thousand distinct CDR3 sequences, roughly 44% seen once. The CDR3 totals 15 residues. Trimming removed 6 bases from V and 4 bases from J; junction bases left unmatched: 10. The germline CDR1 and CDR2 sequences are SGHAT and FQNNGV. Notes on this clonotype: Its antigen is not identified.

Material: PBMCs, obtained before TCRalphabeta/CD19-depleted stem cell transplant. The chain couples TRBV11-2 to TRBJ2-3; 7 bases are shared with TRBD1. The sequence came from a girl between 2 and 10 years old with aplastic anemia, due to receive a stem cell transplant. The CDR3: CASRYRDSPADTQYF. The CDR3 bases are TGTGCCAGCAGATACCGGGACAGTCCGGCAGATACGCAGTATTTT. The full variable domain, with the rest looked up from reference TRBV11-2 and TRBJ2-3, is EAGVAQSPRYKIIEKRQSVAFWCNPISGHATLYWYQQILGQGPKLLIQFQNNGVVDDSQLPKDRFSAERLKGVDSTLKIQPAKLEDSAVYLCASRYRDSPADTQYFGPGTRLTVL.